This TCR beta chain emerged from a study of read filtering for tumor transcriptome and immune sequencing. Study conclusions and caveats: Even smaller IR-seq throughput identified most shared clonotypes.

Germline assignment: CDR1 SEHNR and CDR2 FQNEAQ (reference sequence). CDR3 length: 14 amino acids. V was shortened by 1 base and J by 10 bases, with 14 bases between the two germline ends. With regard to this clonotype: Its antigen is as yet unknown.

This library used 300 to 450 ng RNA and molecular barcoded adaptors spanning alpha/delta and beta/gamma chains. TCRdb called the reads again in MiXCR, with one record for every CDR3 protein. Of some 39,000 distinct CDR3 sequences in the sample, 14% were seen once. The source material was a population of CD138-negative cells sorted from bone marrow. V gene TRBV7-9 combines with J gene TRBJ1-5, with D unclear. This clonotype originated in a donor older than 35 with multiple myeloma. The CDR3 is CASSLEIGISPQHF. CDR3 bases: TGTGCCAGCAGCTTAGAGATCGGGATTAGTCCCCAGCATTTT. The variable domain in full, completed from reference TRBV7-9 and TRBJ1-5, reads DTGVSQNPRHKITKRGQNVTFRCDPISEHNRLYWYRQTLGQGPEFLTYFQNEAQLEKSRLLSDRFSAERPKGSFSTLEIQRTEQGDSAMYLCASSLEIGISPQHFGDGTRLSIL.